These 25 T cell receptor beta chains came from one sample sequenced in a study of T-cell reconstitution after alpha-beta-depleted transplantation in children. The TCRbeta library incorporated unique molecular identifiers. Via MiXCR, TCRdb re-called the PCR reads, giving one row per CDR3 protein. The sample consists of about half a million distinct CDR3 sequences, roughly an eighth of them appearing once. Sequences were derived from PBMCs from the stem cell graft donor, sampled from the stem cell graft. The receptors were sampled from a human donor who donated a stem cell graft to a child with combined immunodeficiency.

This clonotype has a handful of counts. The rearrangement links TRBV30 to TRBJ1-1; D call uncertain. The CDR3 contains 13 residues. Germline lookup yields CDR1 GTSNPN and CDR2 SVGIG (reference sequence). V lost 6 bases, J lost 0 bases, and 11 bases lay in between. This CDR3 reads CACLGPMNTEAFF. The CDR3 DNA is TGTGCCTGCCTCGGCCCCATGAACACTGAAGCTTTCTTT.

In this sample, this clonotype turned up a few times. V usage is TRBV7-2 and J usage is TRBJ2-7; 7 bases map to TRBD2. The CDR3 consists of 15 residues. Unmatched junction bases numbered 12, after V lost 5 bases and J lost 5 bases. Germline CDR1 is SGHTA and CDR2 is FQGNSA. This chain's CDR3 is CASSPYSGTNHEQYF. CDR3 sequence (DNA): TGTGCCAGCAGCCCCTACTCCGGGACTAACCACGAGCAGTACTTC.

The CDR3, as DNA: TGTGCCAGCTCATCGACAGGGAACAGTGAGCAGTTCTTC. This translates into CASSSTGNSEQFF. The V and J genes are TRBV18 and TRBJ2-1; 7 nucleotides align to TRBD1. V lost 5 bases to trimming and J lost 9 bases; unmatched junction nucleotides: 7. CDR1 and CDR2 from the germline V gene are KGHSH and LQKENI. The CDR3 extends over 13 amino acids.

Concerning this clonotype itself: A much more abundant neighbour one base away suggests this may be a read error. This chain connects TRBV6-1 to TRBJ1-5; D uncertain. The CDR3 has 16 residues. V lost 6 bases and J lost 0, with 15 bases in between. The V gene's germline CDR1 is MNHNS and CDR2 SASEGT. CDR3 in amino acids: CASRDGRRYSNQPQHF. CDR3 nucleotides: TGTGCCAGCAGGGACGGCAGGAGGTATAGCAATCAGCCCCAGCATTTT.

About this clonotype itself: The junction departs from germline at one end; a sequencing error may be responsible. J is TRBJ2-4 and V is TRBV6-6; TRBD2 agrees at 12 bases. The CDR3 extends over 13 amino acids. The germline CDR1 and CDR2 sequences are MNHNY and SVGAGI (reference sequence). The CDR3 nucleotides read TGTGCCAGCAGTGACTCAACTAGCGGGGGGATGTACTTC. Amino acids: CASSDSTSGGMYF.

This clonotype was counted many times. The CDR3, as DNA: TGTGCCAGCCGTGTCTCTGGGGCCAACGTCCTGACTTTC. It codes for CASRVSGANVLTF. This chain links TRBV2 with TRBJ2-6, with D unclear. The CDR3 is 13 amino acids. The germline CDR1 and CDR2 sequences are SNHLY and FYNNEI. Trimming stripped 8 bases from V and 0 bases from J, with 5 bases between.

This clonotype came up many times. The chain has TRBV6-2 or TRBV6-3 and TRBJ2-7; 11 nucleotides line up with TRBD1. Per germline, CDR1 MNHEY and CDR2 SVGEGT. The CDR3 is 15 amino acids. V dropped 7 bases and J dropped 5; count of bases not matched to a gene: 10. The CDR3 bases are TGTGCCAGCACTGCCCGGGGACAGGGGGTCGACGAGCAGTACTTC. Translated, it gives CASTARGQGVDEQYF.

This clonotype occurred many times. The CDR3 DNA sequence: TGTGCCACCAGCAGATTCGACAGGGGTATGGAGACCCAGTACTTC. Amino acids: CATSRFDRGMETQYF. The V gene is TRBV15, the J gene TRBJ2-5, with 8 bases aligning to TRBD1. The ends lost 2 bases at V and 5 bases at J; junction bases unmatched: 7. CDR3 length: 15 amino acids. Germline lookup yields CDR1 LNHNV and CDR2 YYDKDF (reference sequence).

Only a few counts were recorded for this clonotype. The genes are TRBV11-2 and TRBJ2-3; TRBD2 might be the D (6 bases). The CDR3 loop spans 15 amino acids. CDR1 SGHAT and CDR2 FQNNGV come from the germline V gene. V was shortened by 0 bases and J by 3 bases, with 10 bases between the two germline ends. CDR3 coding DNA: TGTGCCAGCAGCTTAGACGGGACTCGTACAGATACGCAGTATTTT. The encoded protein is CASSLDGTRTDTQYF.

In its sample, this clonotype was seen many times. This chain uses TRBV12-3 or TRBV12-4 with TRBJ1-5; D is undetermined. The CDR3 spans 15 residues. The germline V and J ends were trimmed by 6 bases and 1 base, with 13 bases remaining between them. The DNA of the CDR3 is TGTGCCAGCAGCCCGGACGAGAGAAGCAATCAGCCCCAGCATTTT. Protein sequence: CASSPDERSNQPQHF.

Many counts were recorded for this clonotype. The chain has TRBV7-2 and TRBJ2-3; the match to TRBD2 covers 11 bases. V shed 4 bases and J 4 bases; nucleotides not matched to a gene: 1. Germline CDR1 is SGHTA and CDR2 is FQGNSA. CDR3 length equals 14 residues. The CDR3 sequence is CASSSGLAADTQYF. The DNA for the CDR3 is TGTGCCAGCAGCTCGGGACTAGCGGCAGATACGCAGTATTTT.

The chain is built from TRBV7-9 and TRBJ2-3, with 15 bases aligning to TRBD2. V dropped 1 base and J dropped 2; count of bases not matched to a gene: 10. This CDR3 has 20 residues. The V gene's germline CDR1 is SEHNR and CDR2 FQNEAQ (reference sequence). The CDR3 loop reads CASSLVGLAGGRGPTDTQYF. In DNA form, the CDR3 reads TGTGCCAGCAGCTTAGTGGGACTAGCGGGAGGCCGCGGGCCCACAGATACGCAGTATTTT. Looking up the rest from reference TRBV7-9 and TRBJ2-3 gives the full variable domain: DTGVSQNPRHKITKRGQNVTFRCDPISEHNRLYWYRQTLGQGPEFLTYFQNEAQLEKSRLLSDRFSAERPKGSFSTLEIQRTEQGDSAMYLCASSLVGLAGGRGPTDTQYFGPGTRLTVL.

The chain couples TRBV5-1 to TRBJ2-5; TRBD2 matches at 8 bases. After removal of 6 bases from V and 5 bases from J, the junction contained 18 bases not matched to a gene. Germline V gene lookup returns CDR1 SGHRS and CDR2 YFSETQ. The CDR3 spans 17 residues. The CDR3 coding sequence is TGCGCCAGCACCTTTCAAACGTTTCAAGCGGGGGCGGAGACCCAGTACTTC. Protein product: CASTFQTFQAGAETQYF.

This clonotype has just a few counts. V usage is TRBV9 and J usage is TRBJ2-5; D uncertain. CDR1 and CDR2 from the germline V gene are SGDLS and YYNGEE. This CDR3 is built from 16 residues. V lost 0 bases to trimming and J lost 4 bases, with 16 bases between them. In DNA form, the CDR3 reads TGTGCCAGCAGCGTAGAGCCTATGATAGGCGGAGAGACCCAGTACTTC. It translates to CASSVEPMIGGETQYF.

This rearrangement joins TRBV27 to TRBJ2-7; 10 nucleotides align to TRBD2. With 2 bases clipped from V and 1 base from J, the junction kept 8 bases outside the gene matches. The CDR3 contains 17 residues. The germline V gene encodes CDR1 MNHEY and CDR2 SMNVEV (reference sequence). CDR3 amino acids: CASSLAGTSGISYEQYF. CDR3 in DNA: TGTGCCAGCAGTTTAGCGGGAACTAGCGGGATATCCTACGAGCAGTACTTC.

The V call is TRBV12-3 or TRBV12-4, the J call TRBJ2-7; 10 nucleotides align to TRBD1. This CDR3 has 13 residues. J was trimmed by 5 bases and V by 6 bases; bases with no gene match: 4. The CDR3 region has the DNA TGTGCCAGCAGCCACGGACAGGGGGACGAGCAGTACTTC. As protein: CASSHGQGDEQYF.

V is TRBV5-1 and J is TRBJ1-3; D not resolved. V was shortened by 1 base and J by 0 bases, with 8 bases between the two germline ends. There are 15 residues in the CDR3. CDR1 is SGHRS, CDR2 YFSETQ, per germline. CDR3 nucleotide sequence: TGCGCCAGCAGCTTGACATCCTCCTCTGGAAACACCATATATTTT. Translating gives CASSLTSSSGNTIYF.

This clonotype was counted only a few times. The chain is built from TRBV9 and TRBJ2-3; 11 bases map to TRBD1. The V segment lost 3 bases and the J segment 2 bases; nucleotides outside the gene matches: 5. Germline V gene sequence: CDR1 SGDLS, CDR2 YYNGEE. The CDR3 runs to 16 residues. The CDR3, as DNA: TGTGCCAGCAGCGAAAGGACAGGGGGCATCACAGATACGCAGTATTTT. Encoded protein: CASSERTGGITDTQYF.

This clonotype was seen a few times. The chain couples TRBV29-1 to TRBJ2-3; tentatively, D is TRBD1 (5 bases). Between the trimmed V and J ends, which lost 0 bases and 2 bases, there was a span of 9 bases. CDR1 and CDR2 from the germline V gene are SQVTM and ANQGSEA. This CDR3 is built from 14 residues. CDR3 DNA: TGCAGCGTTGAAGACAGGGAACCCACAGATACGCAGTATTTT. Translation gives CSVEDREPTDTQYF.

This chain uses TRBV4-3 with TRBJ2-4; possibly TRBD1 for D (7 bases). Germline V gives CDR1 LGHNA, CDR2 YSLEER. Trimming shortened V by 3 bases and J by 7 bases, and 13 bases separated the two germline ends. There are 14 residues in the CDR3. The CDR3: CASSQVQGRNIQYF. The CDR3 DNA follows: TGCGCCAGCAGCCAGGTACAGGGGAGGAACATTCAGTACTTC.

This clonotype was counted many times. This rearrangement joins TRBV12-3 or TRBV12-4 to TRBJ1-6, with no clear D. V lost 3 bases to trimming and J lost 6 bases, with 12 bases between them. The CDR3 spans 15 residues. The CDR3 nucleotides are TGTGCCAGCAGTTTGAAAGACGGAGTTAATTCACCCCTCCACTTT. Its translation is CASSLKDGVNSPLHF.

This clonotype was counted between two and nine times. V usage is TRBV25-1 and J usage is TRBJ1-1; tentative D call: TRBD1 (5 bases). CDR1 and CDR2 from the germline V gene are MGHDK and SYGVNS. Trimming stripped 1 base from V and 1 base from J, with 16 bases between. The CDR3 is 17 amino acids. The CDR3 sequence is CASSEFFWGSENTEAFF. The DNA of the CDR3 is TGTGCCAGCAGTGAATTTTTTTGGGGGTCAGAGAACACTGAAGCTTTCTTT.

This clonotype was counted ten times or more. The chain links TRBV4-3 to TRBJ2-1; 10 bases align to TRBD2. Trimming cost V 4 bases and J 6 bases; bases outside gene matches: 9. This CDR3 comprises 16 residues. Germline V gene lookup returns CDR1 LGHNA and CDR2 YSLEER. The chain's CDR3 is CASSPLNGLAANEQFF. CDR3 nucleotides: TGCGCCAGCAGCCCATTGAACGGACTAGCGGCCAATGAGCAGTTCTTC.

In this sample, this clonotype turned up a few times. The V and J genes are TRBV30 and TRBJ2-3; 11 nucleotides agree with TRBD2. V dropped 1 base and J dropped 0; count of bases not matched to a gene: 9. Germline-derived CDR1 and CDR2 are GTSNPN and SVGIG (reference sequence). The CDR3 contains 18 residues. The CDR3 DNA is TGTGCCTGGAGTGGCGGGACTAGCGGAGGAGTTAGCACAGATACGCAGTATTTT. It yields the protein CAWSGGTSGGVSTDTQYF.

There are many counts of this clonotype. The chain is built from TRBV12-3 or TRBV12-4 and TRBJ2-3; D is unclear. V lost 6 bases, J lost 2 bases, and 9 bases lay in between. The CDR3 sequence is 13 residues long. For the CDR3, the DNA is TGTGCCAGCAGCGACCGGCTCACAGATACGCAGTATTTT. This gives the protein CASSDRLTDTQYF.